This T cell receptor (beta chain) was documented in a study of sequential checkpoint blockade in melanoma. Germline CDR1 reads MNHEY; CDR2 reads SMNVEV (reference sequence). V gave up 0 bases and J gave up 6 bases, with 9 bases separating them. The CDR3 consists of 13 residues. Treatment given: randomized to nivolumab then ipilimumab (arm A) or the reverse (arm B). Patients had received no earlier DNA-damaging chemotherapy. Sequencing used immunoSEQ multiplex PCR; TCRdb keeps in-frame clones, though not all of them. The data contain under 20,000 clones, around 74% of them singletons. The material was CD8+ T cells sorted from blood (inferred from file names), obtained from a patient given nivolumab and ipilimumab in sequence. The clonotype comes from a human donor with melanoma. The genes are TRBV27 and TRBJ2-7; D is ambiguous. Here the CDR3 reads CASSLSRRGEQYF. In DNA form, the CDR3 reads TGTGCCAGCAGTTTATCGCGACGAGGCGAGCAGTACTTC.